These T cell receptor beta chains were read from a single sample in a study of neurological immune-mediated disorders. TCRdb analysed the 5' RACE reads with MiXCR anew, one entry per CDR3 protein. The table has about 59,000 distinct CDR3 sequences, 3% to 4% seen once. Sample: PBMCs. These TCRs come from a woman in her twenties or thirties with multiple sclerosis. Each CDR3 is given without its conserved first and last residue.

v_call	j_call	cdr3_aa
TRBV7-8	TRBJ2-3	ASRQSLGRGVLDTQY
TRBV5-1	TRBJ2-7	ASSTLDYEQY
TRBV4-1	TRBJ1-2	ASSQDAGVNYGYT
TRBV7-9	TRBJ2-1	ASSLGGGKNEQF
TRBV4-1	TRBJ2-1	ASRRGLRQF
TRBV6-6	TRBJ2-7	ASRPTGKYEQY
TRBV5-1	TRBJ2-7	ASSYGQAYEQY
TRBV6-2/TRBV6-3	TRBJ2-3	ASSYSLAPQRDTQY
TRBV10-1	TRBJ2-1	ASSDQRKLF
TRBV18	TRBJ1-6	ASSQKQGPPLN
TRBV5-5	TRBJ2-1	ASSSQLAGTYEQF
TRBV20-1	TRBJ2-7	SARDRTGDRSEQY
TRBV7-9	TRBJ2-5	ASSSAGQETQY
TRBV12-3/TRBV12-4	TRBJ1-5	ASSQGWNNQPQH
TRBV18	TRBJ2-2	ASSPRNTNTGELF
TRBV5-1	TRBJ1-2	ASREDRPIDGYT
TRBV20-1	TRBJ1-1	SARDLRRDTEAF
TRBV5-1	TRBJ1-5	ASSSGTNNQPQH
TRBV4-1	TRBJ1-5	ASSQDPQRWNQPQH
TRBV20-1	TRBJ2-1	SARAPGAGYIEQF